This TCR beta chain came from a study of blood T cell repertoires in COVID-19. Produced via immunoSEQ multiplex PCR; TCRdb's table is partial and in-frame only. The sample contains roughly 200,000 clones, 80% to 90% of which appear only once. Germline-derived CDR1 and CDR2 are KGHDR and SFDVKD. The CDR3 covers 14 residues. The J segment lost 2 bases and the V segment lost 4 bases, leaving 4 bases of the junction unmatched. The receptor was isolated from a woman aged 30 to 39 who had been exposed to COVID-19. The V and J genes are TRBV24-1 and TRBJ2-7; 7 nucleotides line up with TRBD1. Sequences were obtained from PBMCs or T cells enriched from blood (not recorded which). Written as DNA, the CDR3 is TGTGCCACCAGTGAGCCGGGACAGCCCTACGAGCAGTACTTC. The encoded protein is CATSEPGQPYEQYF.